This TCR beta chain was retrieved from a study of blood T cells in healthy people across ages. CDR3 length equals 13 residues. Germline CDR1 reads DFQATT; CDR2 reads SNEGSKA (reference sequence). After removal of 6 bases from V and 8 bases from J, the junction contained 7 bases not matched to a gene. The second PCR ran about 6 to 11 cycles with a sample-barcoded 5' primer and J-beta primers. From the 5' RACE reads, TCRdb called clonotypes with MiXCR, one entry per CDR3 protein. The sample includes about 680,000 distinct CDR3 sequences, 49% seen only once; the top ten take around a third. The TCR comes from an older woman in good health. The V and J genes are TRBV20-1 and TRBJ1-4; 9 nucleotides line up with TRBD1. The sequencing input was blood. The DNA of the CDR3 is TGCAGTGCCGGACAGGGGAGAGGAGAAAAACTGTTTTTT. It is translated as CSAGQGRGEKLFF.